A single sample gave rise to the 32 T cell receptor beta chains below, sequenced in a study of T cell responses to AZD1222 COVID-19 vaccine. Libraries were prepared by immunoSEQ multiplex PCR; TCRdb keeps only in-frame clonotypes and omits some of them. The sample has 130,000 to 150,000 clones; roughly 89% are singletons. The sample consisted of peripheral blood, taken on day 0 of AZD1222 vaccination. Receptors originate from an adult in good health.

The chain carries TRBV28 and TRBJ1-2; 9 positions match TRBD1. The CDR3 is 14 residues long. Germline V CDR1 and CDR2: MDHEN, SYDVKM. Germline trimming cut 3 bases from V and 8 bases from J; bases unmatched to any gene: 7. The CDR3 spells CASSFLDRGKGYTF. For the CDR3, the DNA is TGTGCCAGCAGTTTCCTTGACAGGGGGAAGGGCTACACCTTC.

The chain employs TRBV5-1 and TRBJ2-7; D not certain. CDR1 and CDR2 from the germline V gene are SGHRS and YFSETQ. The CDR3 is 14 amino acids. V gave up 4 bases and J gave up 3 bases, with 14 bases separating them. The CDR3 bases are TGCGCCAGCAGCCCACTGGGAAGTTTCTACGAGCAGTACTTC. It encodes CASSPLGSFYEQYF.

V and J are TRBV3-1 (or the pseudogene TRBV3-2) and TRBJ2-3; D not certain. V lost 4 bases, J lost 0 bases, and 8 bases lay in between. Per germline, CDR1 LGHDT and CDR2 YNNKEL (reference sequence). This CDR3 has 14 residues. Here the CDR3 reads CASSPLTSTDTQYF. The CDR3 DNA follows: TGTGCCAGCAGCCCTCTTACTAGCACAGATACGCAGTATTTT.

J is TRBJ1-5 and V is TRBV25-1; 7 bases match TRBD1. Germline CDR1 and CDR2: MGHDK and SYGVNS. The J segment lost 5 bases and the V segment lost 8 bases, leaving 6 bases of the junction unmatched. The CDR3 spans 13 residues. The CDR3: CASGLTGDQPQHF. In DNA form, the CDR3 reads TGTGCCAGCGGCCTAACAGGGGATCAGCCCCAGCATTTT.

The genes are TRBV3-1 (or the pseudogene TRBV3-2) and TRBJ2-3, with 8 bases identical to TRBD2. CDR1 LGHDT and CDR2 YNNKEL come from the germline V gene (reference sequence). CDR3 length equals 16 residues. V trimming: 1 base; J trimming: 5 bases; junction bases outside the gene matches: 8. Written as DNA, the CDR3 is TGTGCCAGCAGCCAAGGCGGGGGGCTCCGGGGAGATACGCAGTATTTT. It translates to CASSQGGGLRGDTQYF.

The chain has TRBV2 and TRBJ2-3; a weak D match, TRBD1 (6 bases). Germline CDR1 SNHLY, CDR2 FYNNEI. The CDR3 is 13 residues long. Trimming left V 4 bases short and J 5 bases short, with 10 bases between. The CDR3 coding sequence is TGTGCCAGCAGTGTACAGGGAAGAGATACGCAGTATTTT. Its protein is CASSVQGRDTQYF.

This clone was seen once. The chain employs TRBV6-4 and TRBJ2-3; 7 positions agree with TRBD2. The germline V gene encodes CDR1 MRHNA and CDR2 SNTAGT. The J segment lost 5 bases and the V segment lost 7 bases, leaving 12 bases of the junction unmatched. CDR3 length: 15 residues. The CDR3 loop reads CASTRSGELVDTQYF. CDR3 in DNA: TGTGCCAGCACCCGAAGCGGGGAGCTGGTAGATACGCAGTATTTT.

J is TRBJ2-1 and V is TRBV9, with D tentatively TRBD1 or TRBD2 (6 bases each). Germline values: CDR1 SGDLS, CDR2 YYNGEE. With 4 bases removed from V and 5 bases from J, the gap between germline ends came to 19 bases. This CDR3 is built from 16 residues. CDR3 coding DNA: TGTGCCAGCAGCCCAGGGGCGGGACTTGTGAACAATGAGCAGTTCTTC. This translates into CASSPGAGLVNNEQFF.

The chain is built from TRBV28 and TRBJ1-6; no definite D call. Between the trimmed V and J ends, which lost 6 bases and 0 bases, there was a span of 21 bases. Germline CDR1 and CDR2: MDHEN and SYDVKM. This CDR3 spans 19 amino acids. The CDR3 DNA reads as TGTGCCAGCAGAAATCGACCGGACGGAATGAGCTCCTATAATTCACCCCTCCACTTT. Amino acids: CASRNRPDGMSSYNSPLHF. The full variable domain, its missing parts supplied by reference TRBV28 and TRBJ1-6, is DVKVTQSSRYLVKRTGEKVFLECVQDMDHENMFWYRQDPGLGLRLIYFSYDVKMKEKGDIPEGYSVSREKKERFSLILESASTNQTSMYLCASRNRPDGMSSYNSPLHFGNGTRLTVT.

This clone has only a few counts. The chain carries TRBV2 and TRBJ1-5; D uncertain. This CDR3 has 15 residues. CDR1 is SNHLY, CDR2 FYNNEI, per germline. The germline V and J ends were trimmed by 4 bases and 2 bases, with 12 bases remaining between them. The CDR3: CASSGAPRGNQPQHF. For the CDR3, the DNA is TGTGCCAGCAGTGGAGCACCTAGAGGCAATCAGCCCCAGCATTTT.

This chain connects TRBV29-1 to TRBJ2-7; 8 nucleotides line up with TRBD1. CDR1 is SQVTM, CDR2 ANQGSEA, per germline. V shed 5 bases, J shed 2 bases, and the junction held 8 bases outside the gene matches. The CDR3 has 14 amino acids. CDR3 DNA sequence: TGCAGCGTTAAAGGACAGGGTCATGCCTACGAGCAGTACTTC. Residues: CSVKGQGHAYEQYF.

A few counts support this clone. V gene TRBV4-2 combines with J gene TRBJ2-7, with 7 bases fitting TRBD1. CDR1 is LGHNA and CDR2 is YNFKEQ in the germline V gene. Unmatched junction bases numbered 9, after V lost 2 bases and J lost 2 bases. The CDR3 extends over 16 amino acids. In DNA, the CDR3 is TGTGCCAGCAGCCAATTATATGGGGACAGCGCCTACGAGCAGTACTTC. This gives the protein CASSQLYGDSAYEQYF.

The chain couples TRBV12-3 or TRBV12-4 to TRBJ2-7; the match to TRBD1 covers 9 bases. The trim removed 6 bases at V and 4 bases at J, leaving 4 bases unmatched. The CDR3 length is 13 residues. For the CDR3, the DNA is TGTGCCAGCAGCATGGGACAGGGTTACGAGCAGTACTTC. Protein product: CASSMGQGYEQYF.

V and J are TRBV28 and TRBJ1-2; 9 bases are a match to TRBD1. The germline gives CDR1 MDHEN, CDR2 SYDVKM. The CDR3 sequence is 15 residues long. V shed 5 bases, J shed 6 bases, and the junction held 10 bases outside the gene matches. The CDR3 DNA reads as TGTGCCAGCAGTCCAAGGGACAGGGAGGGTAATGGCTACACCTTC. It is translated as CASSPRDREGNGYTF.

The CDR3: CASSYGVFRSSYEQYF. DNA for the CDR3: TGTGCCAGCAGTTACGGGGTATTCCGGAGCTCCTACGAGCAGTACTTC. The V call is TRBV6-2 or TRBV6-3, the J call TRBJ2-7; D uncertain. The CDR3 covers 16 residues. Trimming shortened V by 2 bases and J by 0 bases, and 14 bases separated the two germline ends. From germline, CDR1 is MNHEY and CDR2 SVGEGT.

The V gene is TRBV28, the J gene TRBJ2-3; no clear D. Germline loops: CDR1 MDHEN, CDR2 SYDVKM. V was trimmed by 3 bases and J by 8 bases, leaving 18 bases between them. The CDR3 loop spans 15 amino acids. CDR3 sequence reads: CASSFGGPLLSTQYF. CDR3 DNA sequence: TGTGCCAGCAGTTTTGGCGGCCCGTTGTTAAGTACGCAGTATTTT.

The V and J genes are TRBV10-1 and TRBJ2-1; D not resolved. The CDR3 spans 14 residues. CDR1 and CDR2 from the germline V gene are WNHNN and SYGVQD (reference sequence). Deletions cut 5 bases from V and 0 bases from J, with 8 bases between. The CDR3 is CASSRGYSYNEQFF. In DNA, the CDR3 is TGCGCCAGCAGTCGTGGTTACTCCTACAATGAGCAGTTCTTC.

The genes are TRBV29-1 and TRBJ1-4, with D tentatively TRBD1 (5 bases). CDR3 length: 15 amino acids. With 4 bases removed from V and 7 bases from J, the gap between germline ends came to 19 bases. The germline V gene has CDR1 SQVTM and CDR2 ANQGSEA. Here the CDR3 reads CSVGRSRDPAEKLFF. The CDR3 nucleotides read TGCAGCGTTGGAAGGAGCCGGGACCCAGCTGAAAAACTGTTTTTT.

The chain combines TRBV18 with TRBJ2-3, with unresolved D. This CDR3 comprises 12 residues. V was shortened by 5 bases and J by 5 bases, with 8 bases between the two germline ends. Germline CDR1 is KGHSH and CDR2 is LQKENI. CDR3 residues: CASSGVLDTQYF. In DNA form, the CDR3 reads TGTGCCAGCTCAGGAGTTTTAGATACGCAGTATTTT.

The chain links TRBV5-6 to TRBJ1-5; tentatively, D is TRBD1 (5 bases). Germline V gives CDR1 SGHDT, CDR2 YYEEEE. The ends were cut back, 2 bases at V and 7 bases at J, with 13 bases in the middle. CDR3 length: 14 amino acids. The CDR3 region has the DNA TGTGCCAGCAGCTTTTGGGGGTTAAAACAGCCCCAGCATTTT. It codes for CASSFWGLKQPQHF.

This clone was seen a single time. The genes are TRBV6-5 and TRBJ2-7; D call uncertain. The ends were cut back, 0 bases at V and 7 bases at J, with 10 bases in the middle. CDR3 length: 13 amino acids. In germline, CDR1 is MNHEY, CDR2 SVGAGI. The CDR3 DNA reads TGTGCCAGCAGTTACTCTATCTACCGGGAGCAGTACTTC. Its protein is CASSYSIYREQYF.

The chain recombines TRBV11-2 with TRBJ2-1, with a possible D match to TRBD2 (6 bases). The V and J ends lost 2 bases and 3 bases respectively, with 14 bases between them. CDR1 is SGHAT, CDR2 FQNNGV, per germline. The CDR3 contains 16 residues. The CDR3 nucleotides read TGTGCCAGCAGCTTACACCCCGGGAGTGTCTACAATGAGCAGTTCTTC. The encoded protein is CASSLHPGSVYNEQFF.

In its sample, this clone was seen once. The chain carries TRBV6-5 and TRBJ1-1; D gene uncertain. CDR1 MNHEY and CDR2 SVGAGI come from the germline V gene. CDR3 length: 14 amino acids. Deletions cut 5 bases from V and 1 base from J, with 11 bases between. CDR3 region: CASSPGRRNTEAFF. Written as DNA, the CDR3 is TGTGCCAGCAGTCCAGGACGGAGGAACACTGAAGCTTTCTTT.

V and J are TRBV30 and TRBJ2-1, with 9 bases identical to TRBD2. The ends lost 3 bases at V and 7 bases at J; junction bases unmatched: 10. The CDR3 is made up of 15 amino acids. From germline, CDR1 is GTSNPN and CDR2 SVGIG (reference sequence). DNA for the CDR3: TGTGCCTGGAGGTACTGGGCTAGCGGGGAGAATGAGCAGTTCTTC. Amino acid sequence: CAWRYWASGENEQFF.

The sample holds one count of this clone. The chain links TRBV13 to TRBJ2-7; no firm D call. In germline, CDR1 is PRHDT, CDR2 FYEKMQ (reference sequence). V lost 5 bases and J lost 2, with 16 bases in between. This CDR3 spans 15 amino acids. CDR3 sequence reads: CASSEGRGPTYEQYF. CDR3 bases: TGTGCCAGCAGCGAAGGGCGAGGTCCAACCTACGAGCAGTACTTC.

The chain carries TRBV6-5 and TRBJ2-1; TRBD2 matches 11 bases. Per the germline V gene, CDR1 is MNHEY and CDR2 is SVGAGI. J was trimmed by 3 bases and V by 6 bases; bases with no gene match: 4. The CDR3 covers 15 residues. CDR3 in amino acids: CASSPLAGVYNEQFF. CDR3 coding DNA: TGTGCCAGCAGCCCACTAGCGGGAGTCTACAATGAGCAGTTCTTC.

This clone was counted once. CDR3 coding DNA: TGTGCCAGCAGCGCGGTGTTGAAACCCGAAGCTTTCTTT. The encoded protein is CASSAVLKPEAFF. The genes are TRBV9 and TRBJ1-1; D gene uncertain. CDR3 size: 13 residues. Per the germline V gene, CDR1 is SGDLS and CDR2 is YYNGEE. V was cut by 3 bases and J by 8 bases, with 14 bases left in between.

CDR3 sequence: CASISAPGVDGYTF. The CDR3 DNA reads TGTGCCAGCATCTCCGCGCCAGGGGTTGATGGCTACACCTTC. The V gene is TRBV28, the J gene TRBJ1-2; D perhaps matches TRBD1 (6 bases). Germline-derived CDR1 and CDR2 are MDHEN and SYDVKM. Trimming shortened V by 7 bases and J by 6 bases, and 18 bases separated the two germline ends. The length of the CDR3 is 14 residues.

The V call is TRBV12-3 or TRBV12-4, the J call TRBJ1-2; D is perhaps TRBD1 (5 bases). Trimming removed 8 bases from V and 5 bases from J, with 15 bases in between. This CDR3 comprises 13 residues. The CDR3 loop reads CASSSGTEYGYTF. CDR3 in DNA: TGTGCCAGCTCCTCCGGGACCGAATATGGCTACACCTTC.

The chain carries TRBV19 and TRBJ1-3; possibly TRBD1 for D (5 bases). V lost 6 bases to trimming and J lost 3 bases, with 15 bases between them. The CDR3 loop spans 15 amino acids. CDR1 LNHDA and CDR2 SQIVND come from the germline V gene (reference sequence). Here the CDR3 reads CASSLLQGLGNTIYF. DNA for the CDR3: TGTGCCAGTAGCCTTTTGCAGGGCCTTGGAAACACCATATATTTT.

CDR3 sequence reads: CAWGTGGSYEQYF. DNA of the CDR3: TGTGCCTGGGGGACAGGGGGCTCCTACGAGCAGTACTTC. The chain couples TRBV30 to TRBJ2-7, with 11 bases matching TRBD1. CDR1 GTSNPN and CDR2 SVGIG come from the germline V gene (reference sequence). The V segment lost 5 bases and the J segment 0 bases; nucleotides outside the gene matches: 0. The CDR3 is 13 residues long.

This clone was observed once. The gene calls are TRBV18 and TRBJ1-5; D is unresolved. The CDR3 extends over 16 amino acids. Germline CDR1 and CDR2: KGHSH and LQKENI. V lost 2 bases and J lost 1, with 12 bases in between. CDR3 amino acids: CASSPEFPRSNQPQHF. CDR3 bases: TGTGCCAGCTCACCAGAGTTTCCACGCAGCAATCAGCCCCAGCATTTT.